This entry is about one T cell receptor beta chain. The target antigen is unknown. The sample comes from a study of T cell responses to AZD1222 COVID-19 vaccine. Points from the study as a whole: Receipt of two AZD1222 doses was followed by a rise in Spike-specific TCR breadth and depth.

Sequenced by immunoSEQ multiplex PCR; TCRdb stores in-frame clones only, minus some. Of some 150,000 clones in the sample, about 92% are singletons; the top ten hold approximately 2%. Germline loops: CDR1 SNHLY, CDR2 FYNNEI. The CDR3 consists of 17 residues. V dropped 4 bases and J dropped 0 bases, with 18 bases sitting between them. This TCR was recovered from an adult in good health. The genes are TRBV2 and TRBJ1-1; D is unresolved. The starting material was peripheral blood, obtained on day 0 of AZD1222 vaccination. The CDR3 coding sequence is TGTGCCAGCAGTGGGGTTGACACGCAACGAATGAACACTGAAGCTTTCTTT. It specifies CASSGVDTQRMNTEAFF.